The 21 T cell receptor beta chains below were found in one sample sequenced in a study of cytomegalovirus exposure and HLA in healthy donors. PCR used 60 Vbeta primers and 13 Jbeta primers. Sequencing used immunoSEQ multiplex PCR; TCRdb keeps in-frame clones, though not all of them. The sample has some 180,000 clones, 80% seen once. The source material was PBMCs. All receptors come from a girl between 10 and 17 years old in good health and CMV-seropositive.

The V gene is TRBV6-5, the J gene TRBJ2-1, with 7 bases matching TRBD2. Germline CDR1 MNHEY, CDR2 SVGAGI. The CDR3 runs 16 residues. The V gene end was trimmed by 0 bases and the J gene end by 0 bases; junction bases not matched to a gene: 2. Here the CDR3 DNA reads TGTGCCAGCAGTTACTCGGGCGGGAGCTCCTACAATGAGCAGTTCTTC. Residues: CASSYSGGSSYNEQFF.

This clone was counted only a few times. The CDR3 spells CASTRTALTEAFF. The CDR3 DNA is TGTGCCAGCACAAGGACAGCCCTCACTGAAGCTTTCTTT. V and J are TRBV2 and TRBJ1-1, with D perhaps TRBD1 (6 bases). There are 13 residues in the CDR3. Trimming took off 7 bases at V and 4 bases at J, with 13 bases between the two ends. Per the germline V gene, CDR1 is SNHLY and CDR2 is FYNNEI.

The chain has TRBV9 and TRBJ1-1; TRBD1 might be the D (6 bases). This CDR3 is built from 14 residues. Germline V gene sequence: CDR1 SGDLS, CDR2 YYNGEE. V was clipped by 0 bases and J by 7 bases, with 13 bases between them. CDR3 sequence: CASSVEDRIFEAFF. CDR3 in DNA: TGTGCCAGCAGCGTAGAGGACAGAATATTTGAAGCTTTCTTT.

The chain's CDR3 is CSVELRPLVQETQYF. The CDR3 DNA reads as TGCAGCGTTGAACTGCGGCCGTTAGTCCAAGAGACCCAGTACTTC. The V call is TRBV29-1, the J call TRBJ2-5; D gene ambiguous. Germline values: CDR1 SQVTM, CDR2 ANQGSEA. The CDR3 consists of 15 residues. Trimming removed 2 bases at V and 1 base at J, with 14 bases between. Complete variable domain (other parts from reference TRBV29-1 and TRBJ2-5): SAVISQKPSRDICQRGTSLTIQCQVDSQVTMMFWYRQQPGQSLTLIATANQGSEATYESGFVIDKFPISRPNLTFSTLTVSNMSPEDSSIYLCSVELRPLVQETQYFGPGTRLLVL.

This sequence joins TRBV19 and TRBJ2-7; 8 bases agree with TRBD1. The CDR3 extends over 15 amino acids. With V trimmed by 5 bases and J by 1 base, 7 bases remained unmatched. Germline V lookup: CDR1 LNHDA, CDR2 SQIVND (reference sequence). The CDR3 is CASSLETGASYEQYF. CDR3 coding DNA: TGTGCCAGTAGTCTTGAGACAGGGGCGTCCTACGAGCAGTACTTC.

This rearrangement joins TRBV7-3 to TRBJ1-2; tentatively, D is TRBD1 (6 bases). With 1 base removed from V and 0 bases from J, the gap between germline ends came to 15 bases. Germline CDR1 SGHTA, CDR2 FQGTGA. The CDR3 has 17 amino acids. CDR3 residues: CASSLSGGANPNYGYTF. The DNA for the CDR3 is TGTGCCAGCAGCTTAAGTGGGGGCGCTAATCCTAACTATGGCTACACCTTC.

This clone came up a few times. The CDR3 sequence: CASSPGDRGYYEQYF. DNA of the CDR3: TGTGCCAGTAGTCCAGGGGACAGGGGGTACTACGAGCAGTACTTC. The chain combines TRBV19 with TRBJ2-7, with 11 positions matching TRBD1. V was pared by 5 bases and J by 3 bases, with 6 bases of the junction left unmatched. Germline lookup yields CDR1 LNHDA and CDR2 SQIVND (reference sequence). CDR3 length equals 15 residues.

Regarding this clone: Other DNA sequences of this sample code for an identical CDR3. The V call is TRBV7-9, the J call TRBJ1-1, with 10 nucleotides matching TRBD1. With 5 bases clipped from V and 3 bases from J, the junction kept 3 bases outside the gene matches. Germline CDR1 is SEHNR and CDR2 is FQNEAQ (reference sequence). CDR3 length: 14 residues. CDR3 region: CASSLGQGDTEAFF. In nucleotides, the CDR3 is TGTGCCAGCAGCCTCGGACAGGGGGACACTGAAGCTTTCTTT.

This rearrangement joins TRBV6-5 to TRBJ2-3; 15 nucleotides line up with TRBD2. Germline V gene lookup returns CDR1 MNHEY and CDR2 SVGAGI. With V trimmed by 4 bases and J by 6 bases, 5 bases remained unmatched. The CDR3 contains 16 residues. CDR3: CASSWTSGRAGDTQYF. The CDR3 DNA is TGTGCCAGCAGTTGGACTAGCGGGAGGGCAGGGGATACGCAGTATTTT.

The chain links TRBV9 to TRBJ1-2, with D unresolved. CDR1 is SGDLS, CDR2 YYNGEE, per germline. V was trimmed by 0 bases and J by 8 bases, leaving 8 bases between them. There are 12 residues in the CDR3. CDR3: CASSVGSGGYTF. CDR3 bases: TGTGCCAGCAGCGTAGGGTCGGGAGGCTACACCTTC.

This chain joins TRBV7-2 and TRBJ2-1, with TRBD1 matching over 7 bases. V shed 5 bases and J 2 bases; nucleotides not matched to a gene: 6. The CDR3 loop spans 15 amino acids. Germline V CDR1 and CDR2: SGHTA, FQGNSA. The CDR3 loop reads CASSTRQGPYNEQFF. CDR3 in DNA: TGTGCCAGCAGCACCCGACAGGGCCCCTACAATGAGCAGTTCTTC.

This chain uses TRBV30 with TRBJ2-7; TRBD1 might be the D (6 bases). Per germline, CDR1 GTSNPN and CDR2 SVGIG (reference sequence). Trimming pared 1 base from V and 7 bases from J, leaving 14 bases between. This CDR3 contains 13 residues. The CDR3 coding sequence is TGTGCCTGGAGTGATTACAGGGTAGGGGAGCAGTACTTC. It is translated as CAWSDYRVGEQYF. Complete variable domain (other parts from reference TRBV30 and TRBJ2-7): SQTIHQWPATLVQPVGSPLSLECTVEGTSNPNLYWYRQAAGRGLQLLFYSVGIGQISSEVPQNLSASRPQDRQFILSSKKLLLSDSGFYLCAWSDYRVGEQYFGPGTRLTVT.

The gene calls are TRBV6-6 and TRBJ2-1; 8 bases are a match to TRBD2. After removal of 7 bases from V and 4 bases from J, the junction contained 12 bases not matched to a gene. This CDR3 contains 16 residues. CDR1 MNHNY and CDR2 SVGAGI come from the germline V gene (reference sequence). CDR3 sequence: CASKSSLLADYNEQFF. In nucleotides, the CDR3 is TGTGCCAGCAAATCCTCGTTACTAGCGGATTACAATGAGCAGTTCTTC.

This rearrangement joins TRBV4-1 to TRBJ1-3; 7 positions match TRBD1. This CDR3 is built from 17 residues. The V segment lost 1 base and the J segment 0 bases; nucleotides outside the gene matches: 6. Per the germline V gene, CDR1 is MGHRA and CDR2 is YSYEKL. CDR3 sequence (DNA): TGCGCCAGCAGCCAAGTCTTCGGACAGGACTCTGGAAACACCATATATTTT. It translates to CASSQVFGQDSGNTIYF.

V usage is TRBV5-1 and J usage is TRBJ2-5; 9 positions match TRBD2. The CDR3 contains 18 residues. V shed 1 base, J shed 2 bases, and the junction held 12 bases outside the gene matches. CDR1 SGHRS and CDR2 YFSETQ come from the germline V gene. The CDR3 nucleotides are TGCGCCAGCAGCTTGAGATCGGTTGCTAGCGGGGCACAAGAGACCCAGTACTTC. Amino acids: CASSLRSVASGAQETQYF.

This clone was observed a few times. The J gene is TRBJ2-3, the V gene TRBV5-1; 12 bases map to TRBD2. The J segment lost 2 bases and the V segment lost 2 bases, leaving 12 bases of the junction unmatched. From germline, CDR1 is SGHRS and CDR2 YFSETQ. The CDR3 length is 19 residues. The CDR3 sequence is CASSLSSGRAPRFTDTQYF. CDR3 nucleotide sequence: TGCGCCAGCAGCTTATCTAGCGGGAGGGCCCCGCGGTTCACAGATACGCAGTATTTT.

This sequence joins TRBV4-2 and TRBJ2-3, with 14 bases matching TRBD2. CDR1 is LGHNA, CDR2 YNFKEQ, per germline. With 0 bases clipped from V and 0 bases from J, the junction kept 8 bases outside the gene matches. This CDR3 spans 20 amino acids. CDR3 bases: TGTGCCAGCAGCCAAGAGAGTACCGGGACTAGCGGGAGAAGCACAGATACGCAGTATTTT. Translating it yields CASSQESTGTSGRSTDTQYF.

This chain links TRBV19 with TRBJ2-5; 10 bases align to TRBD1. Germline CDR1 reads LNHDA; CDR2 reads SQIVND (reference sequence). Losses at the gene ends were 5 bases for V and 5 bases for J; bases not matched to a gene: 2. The CDR3 contains 13 residues. The CDR3 region is CASSGQGGETQYF. DNA of the CDR3: TGTGCCAGTAGTGGACAGGGGGGGGAGACCCAGTACTTC.

This chain uses TRBV29-1 with TRBJ2-7; no reliable D call. The CDR3 runs 13 residues. V lost 5 bases and J 5 bases, leaving 16 bases between the germline ends. Germline lookup yields CDR1 SQVTM and CDR2 ANQGSEA. CDR3 sequence (DNA): TGCAGCGTTTGTTCCAGGATTAAGAACGAGCAGTACTTC. This encodes CSVCSRIKNEQYF.

This sequence joins TRBV28 and TRBJ2-3, with D hard to call. V lost 11 bases and J 3 bases, leaving 9 bases between the germline ends. The V gene's germline CDR1 is MDHEN and CDR2 SYDVKM. CDR3 length equals 11 residues. The CDR3 sequence: CALGGTDTQYF. The CDR3 nucleotides are TGTGCCCTAGGTGGGACAGATACGCAGTATTTT.

This chain connects TRBV5-4 to TRBJ2-2; D perhaps matches TRBD2 (5 bases). The CDR3 spans 14 residues. Trimming took 0 bases from V and 5 from J, leaving 8 bases between them. Germline-derived CDR1 and CDR2 are SGHNT and YYREEE (reference sequence). The CDR3 sequence is CASSLELETGELFF. CDR3 bases: TGTGCCAGCAGCTTGGAACTAGAGACCGGGGAGCTGTTTTTT.